Listed below are T cell receptor beta chains from one sample, sequenced in a study of blood T cell repertoires in COVID-19. Sequenced by immunoSEQ multiplex PCR; TCRdb stores in-frame clones only, minus some. The sample holds a few hundred thousand clones; about 80% are singletons and the top ten take approximately 9%. Sample: peripheral blood. The receptors come from a human donor in a cohort sampled during active COVID-19. Both conserved end residues are part of each CDR3. Fields, in order: V gene, clone size, CDR3 protein. Clone size is given for some rows only: seen once, a few or many times, or a class if the clone is expanded.

v_call: TRBV15
clone_size: medium-sized
cdr3_aa: CATEDRGNNEQFF

v_call: TRBV7-2
clone_size: NA
cdr3_aa: CASSLGSGGQETQYF

v_call: TRBV13
clone_size: NA
cdr3_aa: CASSQFPSGGDTDTQYF

v_call: TRBV27
clone_size: NA
cdr3_aa: CASSLRDPDRTAGANVLTF

v_call: TRBV3-1/TRBV3-2
clone_size: once
cdr3_aa: CASSQVAVSQYF

v_call: TRBV5-1
clone_size: once
cdr3_aa: CASSLALREETQYF

v_call: TRBV6-7
clone_size: NA
cdr3_aa: CASSLSVVGRQTYEQYF

v_call: TRBV7-2
clone_size: NA
cdr3_aa: CASSISTGRNEKLFF

v_call: TRBV12-5
clone_size: NA
cdr3_aa: CASGFGNGGSPLHF

v_call: TRBV11-2
clone_size: NA
cdr3_aa: CASSLFYSGNTIYF

v_call: TRBV6-6
clone_size: NA
cdr3_aa: CASSSGGAAEAFF

v_call: TRBV2
clone_size: NA
cdr3_aa: CASSRRGTGEYNEQFF

v_call: TRBV28
clone_size: NA
cdr3_aa: CASSSHHRYEQFF

v_call: TRBV18
clone_size: once
cdr3_aa: CASSPNTGGHRPVTLHF

v_call: TRBV28
clone_size: NA
cdr3_aa: CASSPTGGSYNSPLHF

v_call: TRBV7-9
clone_size: NA
cdr3_aa: CASSYTSGSLGETQYF

v_call: TRBV3-1/TRBV3-2
clone_size: NA
cdr3_aa: CASSQQRQGRATNYGYTF

v_call: TRBV6-6
clone_size: NA
cdr3_aa: CASRGLAAQGTQYF

v_call: TRBV7-9
clone_size: few
cdr3_aa: CASSPGQGAWEQYF

v_call: TRBV7-8
clone_size: NA
cdr3_aa: CASSFFGRENDEQYF

v_call: TRBV6-2/TRBV6-3
clone_size: NA
cdr3_aa: CASSYSKSSWALYNEQFF

v_call: TRBV19
clone_size: NA
cdr3_aa: CASSILDREKLFF

v_call: TRBV13
clone_size: NA
cdr3_aa: CASSRTDTQYF

v_call: TRBV2
clone_size: NA
cdr3_aa: CASRRLAGGNTDTQYF

v_call: TRBV18
clone_size: NA
cdr3_aa: CASSPRRGWTEAFF

v_call: TRBV27
clone_size: NA
cdr3_aa: CASKVVSGTDTQYF